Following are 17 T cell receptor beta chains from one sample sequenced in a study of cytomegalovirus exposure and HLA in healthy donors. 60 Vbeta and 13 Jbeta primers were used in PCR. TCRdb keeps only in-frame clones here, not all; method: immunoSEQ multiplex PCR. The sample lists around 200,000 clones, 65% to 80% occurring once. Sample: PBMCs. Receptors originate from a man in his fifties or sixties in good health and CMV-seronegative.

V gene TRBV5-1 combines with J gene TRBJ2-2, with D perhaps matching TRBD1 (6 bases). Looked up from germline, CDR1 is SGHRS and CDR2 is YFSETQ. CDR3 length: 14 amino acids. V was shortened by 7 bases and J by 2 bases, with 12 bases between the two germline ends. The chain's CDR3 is CASGLGQNTGELFF. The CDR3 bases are TGCGCCAGCGGTCTGGGACAAAACACCGGGGAGCTGTTTTTT.

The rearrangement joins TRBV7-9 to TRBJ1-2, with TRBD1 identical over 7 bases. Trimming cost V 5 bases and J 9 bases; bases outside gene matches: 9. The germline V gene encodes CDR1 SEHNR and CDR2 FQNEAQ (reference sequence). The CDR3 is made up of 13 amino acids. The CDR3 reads CASSPQDRASYTF. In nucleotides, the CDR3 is TGTGCCAGCAGCCCCCAAGACAGGGCTAGCTACACCTTC.

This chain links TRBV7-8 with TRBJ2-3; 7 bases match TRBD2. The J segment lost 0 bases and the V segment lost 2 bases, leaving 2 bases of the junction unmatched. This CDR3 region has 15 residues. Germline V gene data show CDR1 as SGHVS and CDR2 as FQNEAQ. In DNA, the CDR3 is TGTGCCAGCAGCTTAAGCGGGACTAGCACAGATACGCAGTATTTT. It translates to CASSLSGTSTDTQYF.

The CDR3 DNA is TGCGCCAGCAACCCAGAAGGACACTTTCCGCTCGGCAATCAGCCCCAGCATTTT. It yields the protein CASNPEGHFPLGNQPQHF. The chain joins TRBV10-1 to TRBJ1-5, with D possibly matching TRBD1 (5 bases). Between the trimmed V and J ends, which lost 7 bases and 2 bases, there was a span of 24 bases. The CDR3 has 18 residues. Germline CDR1 is WNHNN and CDR2 is SYGVQD (reference sequence).

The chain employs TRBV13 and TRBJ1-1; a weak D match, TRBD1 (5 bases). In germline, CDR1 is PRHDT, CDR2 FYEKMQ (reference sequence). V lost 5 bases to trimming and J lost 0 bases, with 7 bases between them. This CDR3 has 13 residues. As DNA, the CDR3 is TGTGCCAGCAGCGAGACAGTGAACACTGAAGCTTTCTTT. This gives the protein CASSETVNTEAFF.

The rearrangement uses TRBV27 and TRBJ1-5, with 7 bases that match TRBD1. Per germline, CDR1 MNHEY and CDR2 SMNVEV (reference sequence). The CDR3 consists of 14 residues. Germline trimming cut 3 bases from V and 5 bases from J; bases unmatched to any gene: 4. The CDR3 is CASSFRQGHQPQHF. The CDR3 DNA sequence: TGTGCCAGCAGTTTCAGACAGGGCCATCAGCCCCAGCATTTT.

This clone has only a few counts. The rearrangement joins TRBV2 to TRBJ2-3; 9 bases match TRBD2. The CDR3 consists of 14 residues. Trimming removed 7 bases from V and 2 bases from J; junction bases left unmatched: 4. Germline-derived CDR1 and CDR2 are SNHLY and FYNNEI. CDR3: CASIRGRATDTQYF. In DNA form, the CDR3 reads TGTGCCAGCATCCGCGGGAGGGCCACAGATACGCAGTATTTT.

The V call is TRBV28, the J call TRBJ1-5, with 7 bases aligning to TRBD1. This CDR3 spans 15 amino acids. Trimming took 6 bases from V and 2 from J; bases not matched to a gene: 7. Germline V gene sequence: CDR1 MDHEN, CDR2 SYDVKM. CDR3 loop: CASRLDRAGNQPQHF. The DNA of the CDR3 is TGTGCCAGCAGATTAGACAGGGCGGGCAATCAGCCCCAGCATTTT.

In DNA, the CDR3 is TGCGCCAGCAGCCAAGACGAGGGATCTACCACTGAAGCTTTCTTT. It encodes CASSQDEGSTTEAFF. The chain has TRBV4-3 and TRBJ1-1, with D hard to call. The CDR3 sequence is 15 residues long. From germline, CDR1 is LGHNA and CDR2 YSLEER. Trimming removed 0 bases from V and 4 bases from J, with 12 bases in between.

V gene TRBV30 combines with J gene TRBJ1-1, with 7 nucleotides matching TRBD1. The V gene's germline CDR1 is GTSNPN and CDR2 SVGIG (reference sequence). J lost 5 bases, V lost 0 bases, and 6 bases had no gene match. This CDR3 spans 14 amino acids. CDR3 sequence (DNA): TGTGCCTGGAGTGTACTGGCAGGGGGTACTGAAGCTTTCTTT. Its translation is CAWSVLAGGTEAFF.

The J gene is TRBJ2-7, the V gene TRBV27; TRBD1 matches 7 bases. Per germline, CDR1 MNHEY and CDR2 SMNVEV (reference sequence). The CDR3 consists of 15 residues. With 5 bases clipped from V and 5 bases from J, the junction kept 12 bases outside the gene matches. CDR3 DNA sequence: TGTGCCAGCAGTCCTATGGACAGGCTGGATGACGAGCAGTACTTC. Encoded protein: CASSPMDRLDDEQYF.

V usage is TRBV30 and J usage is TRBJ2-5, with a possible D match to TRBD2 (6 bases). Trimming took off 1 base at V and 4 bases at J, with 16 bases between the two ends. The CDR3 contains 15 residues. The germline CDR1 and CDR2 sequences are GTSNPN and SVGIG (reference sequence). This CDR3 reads CAWSDPRRGVETQYF. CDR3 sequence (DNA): TGTGCCTGGAGTGACCCCCGGCGCGGGGTAGAGACCCAGTACTTC.

CDR3 loop: CASRRISNEQYF. The DNA of the CDR3 is TGTGCCAGCAGGAGAATAAGTAACGAGCAGTACTTC. The V call is TRBV6-1, the J call TRBJ2-5; D is uncertain. The J call may be incorrect, as the DNA end agrees better with TRBJ2-7. This CDR3 is built from 12 residues. Germline CDR1 MNHNS, CDR2 SASEGT.

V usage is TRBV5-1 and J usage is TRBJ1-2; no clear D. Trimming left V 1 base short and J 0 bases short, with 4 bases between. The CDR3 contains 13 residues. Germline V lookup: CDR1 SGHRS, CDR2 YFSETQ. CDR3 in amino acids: CASSLSTNYGYTF. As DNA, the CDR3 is TGCGCCAGCAGCTTGTCCACTAACTATGGCTACACCTTC.

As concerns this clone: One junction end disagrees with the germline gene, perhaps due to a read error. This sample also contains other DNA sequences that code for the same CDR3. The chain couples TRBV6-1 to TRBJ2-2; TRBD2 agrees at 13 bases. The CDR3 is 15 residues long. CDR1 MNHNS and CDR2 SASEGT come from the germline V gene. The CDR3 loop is CASRGTSGNTGELFF. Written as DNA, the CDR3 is TGTGCCAGCAGGGGGACTAGCGGGAACACCGGAGAGCTGTTTTTT.

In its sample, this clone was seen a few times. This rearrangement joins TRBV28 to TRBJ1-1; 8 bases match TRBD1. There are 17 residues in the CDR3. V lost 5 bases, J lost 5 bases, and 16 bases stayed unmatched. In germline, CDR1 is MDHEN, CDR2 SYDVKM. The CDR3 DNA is TGTGCCAGCAGTCCTTGGGCCCTACAGGGGGGCGAAACTGAAGCTTTCTTT. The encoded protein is CASSPWALQGGETEAFF.

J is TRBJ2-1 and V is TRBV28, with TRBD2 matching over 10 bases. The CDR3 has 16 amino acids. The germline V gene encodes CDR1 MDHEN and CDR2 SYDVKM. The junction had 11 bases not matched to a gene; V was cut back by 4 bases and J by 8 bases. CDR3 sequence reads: CASSSRYSGRWDEQFF. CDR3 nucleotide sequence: TGTGCCAGCAGTTCCCGATATAGCGGGAGGTGGGATGAGCAGTTCTTC.